This TCR beta chain was sequenced in a study of blood T cells in healthy people across ages. A second about 7 to 11 cycle PCR used barcoded and J-beta primers. The template-switch adaptor was a 5' adaptor with 12 random nucleotides. It tagged each cDNA molecule. Every sample returned 2.5 million or more CDR3-containing paired-end reads. TCRdb redid the calling of the 5' RACE reads with MiXCR, one entry per CDR3 protein. The sample lists over 1,500,000 distinct CDR3 sequences, roughly two fifths occurring once. J was trimmed by 2 bases and V by 3 bases; bases with no gene match: 6. This CDR3 contains 15 residues. Germline V CDR1 and CDR2: ENHRY, SYGVKD. Investigators took about 9.4 milliliters of peripheral blood from every donor. Per individual sample, total RNA of at least 5 micrograms was extracted.

The V and J genes are TRBV10-3 and TRBJ2-7, with 8 bases identical to TRBD2. This receptor was obtained from a human donor in good health. Source material: blood. The CDR3 nucleotides read TGTGCCATCAGTGAAGCGGGGGCGGATACCTACGAGCAGTACTTC. Protein product: CAISEAGADTYEQYF.